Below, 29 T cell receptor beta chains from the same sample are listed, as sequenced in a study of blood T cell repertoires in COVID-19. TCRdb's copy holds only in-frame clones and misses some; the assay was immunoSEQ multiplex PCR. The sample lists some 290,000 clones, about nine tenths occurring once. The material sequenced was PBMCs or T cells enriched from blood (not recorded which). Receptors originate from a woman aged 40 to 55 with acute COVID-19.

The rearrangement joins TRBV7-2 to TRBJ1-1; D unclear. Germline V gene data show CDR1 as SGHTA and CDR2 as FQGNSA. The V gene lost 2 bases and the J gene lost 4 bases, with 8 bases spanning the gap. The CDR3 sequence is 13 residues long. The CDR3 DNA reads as TGTGCCAGCAGCTTAAACTTTGGCACTGAAGCTTTCTTT. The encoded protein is CASSLNFGTEAFF.

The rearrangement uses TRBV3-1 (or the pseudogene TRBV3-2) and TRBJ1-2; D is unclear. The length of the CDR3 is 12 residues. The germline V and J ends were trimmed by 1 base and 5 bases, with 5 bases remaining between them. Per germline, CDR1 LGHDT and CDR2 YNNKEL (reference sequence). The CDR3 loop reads CASSQVHYGYTF. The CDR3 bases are TGTGCCAGCAGCCAAGTCCATTATGGCTACACCTTC.

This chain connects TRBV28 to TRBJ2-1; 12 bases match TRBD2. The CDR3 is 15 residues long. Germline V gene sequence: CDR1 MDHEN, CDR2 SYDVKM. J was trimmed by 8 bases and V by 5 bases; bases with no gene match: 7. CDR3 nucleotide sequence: TGTGCCAGCAGTCTAACTAGCGGGGGGTGGTATGAGCAGTTCTTC. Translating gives CASSLTSGGWYEQFF. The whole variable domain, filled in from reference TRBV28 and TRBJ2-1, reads DVKVTQSSRYLVKRTGEKVFLECVQDMDHENMFWYRQDPGLGLRLIYFSYDVKMKEKGDIPEGYSVSREKKERFSLILESASTNQTSMYLCASSLTSGGWYEQFFGPGTRLTVL.

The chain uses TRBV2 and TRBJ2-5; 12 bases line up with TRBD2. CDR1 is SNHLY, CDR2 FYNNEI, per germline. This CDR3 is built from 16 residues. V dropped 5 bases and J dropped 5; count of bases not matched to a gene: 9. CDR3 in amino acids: CASSQLLAGGHETQYF. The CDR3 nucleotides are TGTGCCAGCAGTCAATTACTAGCGGGAGGACACGAGACCCAGTACTTC.

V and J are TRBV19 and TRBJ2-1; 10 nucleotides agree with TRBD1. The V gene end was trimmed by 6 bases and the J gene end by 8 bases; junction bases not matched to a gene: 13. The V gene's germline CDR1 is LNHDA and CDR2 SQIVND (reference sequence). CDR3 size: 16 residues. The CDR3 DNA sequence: TGTGCCAGTAGCCTGGGACAGGGGAAAACGTTGCATGAGCAGTTCTTC. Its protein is CASSLGQGKTLHEQFF.

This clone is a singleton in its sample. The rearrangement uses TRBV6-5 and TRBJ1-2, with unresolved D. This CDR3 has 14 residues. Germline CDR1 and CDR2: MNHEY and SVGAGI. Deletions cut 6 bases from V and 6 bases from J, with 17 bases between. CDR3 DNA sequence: TGTGCCAGCAGGTCCTCGGGAGCCGGGGATGGCTACACCTTC. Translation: CASRSSGAGDGYTF.

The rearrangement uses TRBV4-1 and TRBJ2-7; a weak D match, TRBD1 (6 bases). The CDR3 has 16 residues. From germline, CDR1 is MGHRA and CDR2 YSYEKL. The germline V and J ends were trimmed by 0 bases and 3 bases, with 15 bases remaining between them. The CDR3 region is CASSQDSAGASYEQYF. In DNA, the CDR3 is TGCGCCAGCAGCCAAGATTCGGCAGGGGCAAGCTACGAGCAGTACTTC.

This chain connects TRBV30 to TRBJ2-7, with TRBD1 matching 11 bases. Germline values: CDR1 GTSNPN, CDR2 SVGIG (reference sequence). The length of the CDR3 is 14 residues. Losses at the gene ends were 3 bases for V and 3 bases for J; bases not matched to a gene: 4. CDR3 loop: CAWRLDRGLYEQYF. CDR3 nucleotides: TGTGCCTGGAGGCTGGACAGGGGGCTCTACGAGCAGTACTTC.

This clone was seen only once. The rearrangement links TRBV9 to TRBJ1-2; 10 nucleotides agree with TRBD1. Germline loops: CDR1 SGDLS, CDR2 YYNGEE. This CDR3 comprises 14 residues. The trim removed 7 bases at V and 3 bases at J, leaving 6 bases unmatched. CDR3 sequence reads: CASRGDRGYYGYTF. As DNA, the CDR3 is TGTGCCAGCCGAGGGGACAGGGGCTACTATGGCTACACCTTC.

CDR3 sequence (DNA): TGCGCCAGCAGCTTGGGGGCTAGCGGGAGTGCATTCACAGATACGCAGTATTTT. Translating it yields CASSLGASGSAFTDTQYF. The chain recombines TRBV5-1 with TRBJ2-3, with 10 bases that match TRBD2. V shed 0 bases, J shed 2 bases, and the junction held 9 bases outside the gene matches. The germline V gene has CDR1 SGHRS and CDR2 YFSETQ. This CDR3 contains 18 residues. Filled out from reference TRBV5-1 and TRBJ2-3, the complete variable domain reads KAGVTQTPRYLIKTRGQQVTLSCSPISGHRSVSWYQQTPGQGLQFLFEYFSETQRNKGNFPGRFSGRQFSNSRSEMNVSTLELGDSALYLCASSLGASGSAFTDTQYFGPGTRLTVL.

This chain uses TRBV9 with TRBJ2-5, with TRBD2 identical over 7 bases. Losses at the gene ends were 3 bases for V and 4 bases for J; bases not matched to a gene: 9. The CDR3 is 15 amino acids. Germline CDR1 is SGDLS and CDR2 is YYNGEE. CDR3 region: CASSDGLGPGETQYF. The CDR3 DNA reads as TGTGCCAGCAGCGACGGACTAGGTCCTGGAGAGACCCAGTACTTC.

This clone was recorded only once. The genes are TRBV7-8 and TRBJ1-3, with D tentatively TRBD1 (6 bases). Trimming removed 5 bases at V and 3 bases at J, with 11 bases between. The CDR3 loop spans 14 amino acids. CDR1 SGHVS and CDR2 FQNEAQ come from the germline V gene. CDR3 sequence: CASSQGRDGNTIYF. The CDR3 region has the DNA TGTGCCAGCAGCCAGGGGCGCGATGGAAACACCATATATTTT.

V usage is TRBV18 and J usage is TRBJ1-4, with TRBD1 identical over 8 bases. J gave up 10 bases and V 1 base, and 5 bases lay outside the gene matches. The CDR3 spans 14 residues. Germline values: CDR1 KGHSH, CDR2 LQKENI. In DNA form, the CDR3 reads TGTGCCAGCTCACCACACGGACAGGGAGGAAAACTGTTTTTT. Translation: CASSPHGQGGKLFF.

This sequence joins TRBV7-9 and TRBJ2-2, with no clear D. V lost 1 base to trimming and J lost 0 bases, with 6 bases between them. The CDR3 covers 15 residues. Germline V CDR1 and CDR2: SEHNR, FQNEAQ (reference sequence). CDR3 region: CASSLGDTNTGELFF. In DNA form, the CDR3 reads TGTGCCAGCAGCTTAGGAGACACGAACACCGGGGAGCTGTTTTTT.

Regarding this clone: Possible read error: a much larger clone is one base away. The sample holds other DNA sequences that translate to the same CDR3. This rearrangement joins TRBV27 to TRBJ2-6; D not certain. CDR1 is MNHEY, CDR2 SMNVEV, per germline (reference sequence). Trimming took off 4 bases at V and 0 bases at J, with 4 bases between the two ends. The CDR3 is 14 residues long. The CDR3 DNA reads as TGTGCCAGCAGTTCCCTCTCTGGGGCCAACGTCCTGACTTTC. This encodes CASSSLSGANVLTF.

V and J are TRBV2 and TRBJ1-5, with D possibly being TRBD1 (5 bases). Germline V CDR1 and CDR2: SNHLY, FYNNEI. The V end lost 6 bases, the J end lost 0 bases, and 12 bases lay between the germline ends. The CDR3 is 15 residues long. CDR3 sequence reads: CASRNTGDSNQPQHF. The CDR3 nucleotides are TGTGCCAGCAGGAATACAGGAGATAGCAATCAGCCCCAGCATTTT.

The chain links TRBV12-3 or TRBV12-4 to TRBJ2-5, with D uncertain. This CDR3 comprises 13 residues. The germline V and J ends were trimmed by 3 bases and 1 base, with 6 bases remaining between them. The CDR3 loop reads CASSLGSQETQYF. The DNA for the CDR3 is TGTGCCAGCAGTTTGGGCAGCCAAGAGACCCAGTACTTC.

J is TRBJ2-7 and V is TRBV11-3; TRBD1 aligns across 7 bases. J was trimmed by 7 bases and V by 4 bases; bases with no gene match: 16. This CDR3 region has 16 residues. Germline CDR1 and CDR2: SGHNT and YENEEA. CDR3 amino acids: CASSSRPFDREGEQYF. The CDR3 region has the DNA TGTGCCAGCAGCTCTAGGCCGTTCGACAGGGAAGGTGAGCAGTACTTC.

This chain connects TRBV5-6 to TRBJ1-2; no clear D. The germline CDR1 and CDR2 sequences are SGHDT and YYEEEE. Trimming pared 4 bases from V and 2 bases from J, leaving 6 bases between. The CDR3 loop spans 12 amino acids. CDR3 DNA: TGTGCCAGCAGCCCTGCGAACTATGGCTACACCTTC. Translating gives CASSPANYGYTF.

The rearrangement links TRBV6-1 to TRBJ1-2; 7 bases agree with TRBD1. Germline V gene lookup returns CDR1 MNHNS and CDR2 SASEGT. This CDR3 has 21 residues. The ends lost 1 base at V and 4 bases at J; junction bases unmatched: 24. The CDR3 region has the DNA TGTGCCAGCAGTGAAGGGGACAGCGATCTTTGGTCCTATTTAGCCTCCTATGGCTACACCTTC. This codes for CASSEGDSDLWSYLASYGYTF.

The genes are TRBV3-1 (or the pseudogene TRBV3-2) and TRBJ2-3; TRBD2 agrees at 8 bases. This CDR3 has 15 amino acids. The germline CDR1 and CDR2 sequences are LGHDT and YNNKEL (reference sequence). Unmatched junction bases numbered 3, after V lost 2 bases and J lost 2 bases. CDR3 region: CASSQRSGTTDTQYF. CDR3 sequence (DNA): TGTGCCAGCAGCCAACGTAGCGGGACCACAGATACGCAGTATTTT.

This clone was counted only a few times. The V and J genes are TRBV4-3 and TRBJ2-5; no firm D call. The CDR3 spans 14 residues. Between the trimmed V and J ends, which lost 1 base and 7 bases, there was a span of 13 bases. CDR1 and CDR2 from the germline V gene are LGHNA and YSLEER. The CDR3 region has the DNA TGCGCCAGCAGCCAAGGTTCCGGGTCGGGGACCCAGTACTTC. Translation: CASSQGSGSGTQYF.

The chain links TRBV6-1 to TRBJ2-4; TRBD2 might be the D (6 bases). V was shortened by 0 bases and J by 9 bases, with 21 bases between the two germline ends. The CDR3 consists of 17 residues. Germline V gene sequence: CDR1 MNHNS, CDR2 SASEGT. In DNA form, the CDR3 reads TGTGCCAGCAGTGAAGCCCCGGGACTCACCTTAATAAGCATTCAGTACTTC. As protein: CASSEAPGLTLISIQYF.

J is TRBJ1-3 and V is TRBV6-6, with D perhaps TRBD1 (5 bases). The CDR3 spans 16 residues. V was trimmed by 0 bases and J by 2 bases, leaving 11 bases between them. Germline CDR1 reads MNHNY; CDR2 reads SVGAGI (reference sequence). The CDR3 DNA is TGTGCCAGCAGTTACTCCTCTTCGGGGGCTGGAAACACCATATATTTT. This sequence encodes CASSYSSSGAGNTIYF.

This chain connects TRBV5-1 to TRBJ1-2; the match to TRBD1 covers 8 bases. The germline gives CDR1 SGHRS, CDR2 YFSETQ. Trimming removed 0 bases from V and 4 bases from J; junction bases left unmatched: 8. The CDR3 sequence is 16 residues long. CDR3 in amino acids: CASSLAGTGPSYGYTF. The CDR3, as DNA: TGCGCCAGCAGCTTGGCCGGGACAGGACCTTCCTATGGCTACACCTTC.

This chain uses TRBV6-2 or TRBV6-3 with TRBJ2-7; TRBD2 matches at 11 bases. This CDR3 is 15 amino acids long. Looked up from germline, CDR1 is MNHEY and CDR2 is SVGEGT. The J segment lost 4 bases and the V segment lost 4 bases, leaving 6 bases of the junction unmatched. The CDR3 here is CASSSPASGRYEQYF. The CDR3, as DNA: TGTGCCAGCAGTTCCCCGGCTAGCGGGAGGTACGAGCAGTACTTC.

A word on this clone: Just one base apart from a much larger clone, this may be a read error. The CDR3 spells CASTPGTAYEQYF. CDR3 DNA: TGTGCCAGCACCCCCGGGACAGCCTACGAGCAGTACTTC. This sequence joins TRBV2 and TRBJ2-7; TRBD1 matches at 7 bases. This CDR3 is 13 amino acids long. CDR1 and CDR2 (germline): SNHLY, FYNNEI. With V trimmed by 7 bases and J by 2 bases, 5 bases remained unmatched.

CDR3 sequence: CASSLAALAGNEQFF. The CDR3 DNA is TGTGCCAGCAGCTTGGCCGCGCTAGCTGGGAATGAGCAGTTCTTC. The chain has TRBV5-4 and TRBJ2-1, with D maybe TRBD2 (5 bases). The CDR3 is 15 amino acids. The V end was cut by 0 bases, the J end by 7 bases, with 14 bases between. Germline CDR1 and CDR2: SGHNT and YYREEE (reference sequence).

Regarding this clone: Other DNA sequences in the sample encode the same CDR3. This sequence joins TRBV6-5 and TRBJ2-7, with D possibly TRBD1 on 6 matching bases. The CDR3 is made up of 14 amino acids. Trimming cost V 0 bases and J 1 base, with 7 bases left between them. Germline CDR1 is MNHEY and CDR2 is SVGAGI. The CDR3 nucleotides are TGTGCCAGCAGTTACTCCGACAGGTCCTACGAGCAGTACTTC. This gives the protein CASSYSDRSYEQYF.